The 22 T cell receptor beta chains given below trace back to one sample, sequenced in a study of immune evolution from preneoplasia to lung adenocarcinoma. Sequencing used immunoSEQ multiplex PCR; TCRdb keeps in-frame clones, though not all of them. Among approximately 6,900 clones listed, almost 80% were seen once. Sequencing was done on a sample of FFPE adjacent normal lung tissue. The receptors originated from a person between 70 and 80 years old with lung adenocarcinoma.

This sequence joins TRBV4-1 and TRBJ2-2; 7 bases map to TRBD1. V lost 0 bases and J lost 7; bases outside the gene matches: 14. This CDR3 spans 18 amino acids. Germline CDR1 reads MGHRA; CDR2 reads YSYEKL. The CDR3 protein is CASSQDGKVLRGHGELFF. CDR3 nucleotides: TGCGCCAGCAGCCAAGATGGGAAGGTCCTGAGGGGGCACGGGGAGCTGTTTTTT.

The chain uses TRBV7-3 and TRBJ2-2; 7 nucleotides agree with TRBD2. The CDR3 length is 14 residues. V was pared by 10 bases and J by 0 bases, with 5 bases of the junction left unmatched. Germline CDR1 reads SGHTA; CDR2 reads FQGTGA. The CDR3 sequence: CATSGTTNTGELFF. The CDR3 bases are TGTGCCACCTCCGGGACTACGAACACCGGGGAGCTGTTTTTT.

This chain links TRBV10-3 with TRBJ2-7, with 7 bases fitting TRBD1. In germline, CDR1 is ENHRY, CDR2 SYGVKD. The CDR3 is 16 residues long. J lost 2 bases, V lost 0 bases, and 7 bases had no gene match. This CDR3 is CAISESAGGNTYEQYF. For the CDR3, the DNA is TGTGCCATCAGTGAGTCTGCAGGGGGAAACACCTACGAGCAGTACTTC.

This clone was observed a handful of times. The V and J genes are TRBV7-3 and TRBJ1-1, with unresolved D. Deletions cut 6 bases from V and 0 bases from J, with 8 bases between. This CDR3 has 13 amino acids. The germline V gene encodes CDR1 SGHTA and CDR2 FQGTGA. The CDR3 DNA follows: TGTGCCAGCAGTCAGACGGTGAACACTGAAGCTTTCTTT. Translated: CASSQTVNTEAFF.

The chain links TRBV7-6 to TRBJ2-3, with 9 bases fitting TRBD1. The CDR3 runs 16 residues. Germline-derived CDR1 and CDR2 are SGHVS and FNYEAQ. Trimming cost V 5 bases and J 4 bases; bases outside gene matches: 10. Here the CDR3 reads CASSKTTGGSADTQYF. In nucleotides, the CDR3 is TGTGCCAGCAGCAAAACGACAGGGGGAAGCGCAGATACGCAGTATTTT. The complete variable domain, with remaining parts taken from reference TRBV7-6 and TRBJ2-3, reads GAGVSQSPRYKVTKRGQDVALRCDPISGHVSLYWYRQALGQGPEFLTYFNYEAQQDKSGLPNDRFSAERPEGSISTLTIQRTEQRDSAMYRCASSKTTGGSADTQYFGPGTRLTVL.

This clone showed up just a few times. V is TRBV11-2 and J is TRBJ2-7, with a possible D match to TRBD1 (5 bases). Germline V gene lookup returns CDR1 SGHAT and CDR2 FQNNGV. V was shortened by 1 base and J by 0 bases, with 10 bases between the two germline ends. CDR3 length equals 15 residues. CDR3: CASSLGLRASYEQYF. CDR3 bases: TGTGCCAGCAGCTTAGGTCTCAGGGCCTCCTACGAGCAGTACTTC.

The chain uses TRBV7-2 and TRBJ2-7; D perhaps matches TRBD1 (7 bases). CDR1 and CDR2 from the germline V gene are SGHTA and FQGNSA. The CDR3 is 15 amino acids. V was clipped by 5 bases and J by 7 bases, with 21 bases between them. The CDR3 loop is CASSPPSGGRWEQYF. In DNA, the CDR3 is TGTGCCAGCAGCCCCCCCTCAGGGGGGCGCTGGGAGCAGTACTTC.

The genes are TRBV19 and TRBJ1-2, with 7 bases that match TRBD1. The CDR3 covers 13 residues. The germline CDR1 and CDR2 sequences are LNHDA and SQIVND (reference sequence). J was trimmed by 4 bases and V by 1 base; bases with no gene match: 0. The CDR3 region has the DNA TGTGCCAGTAGTATAGGGACAGGCTATGGCTACACCTTC. This encodes CASSIGTGYGYTF.

The table lists this clone with a few counts. This chain links TRBV5-4 with TRBJ1-4, with 8 bases that match TRBD1. The J segment lost 7 bases and the V segment lost 1 base, leaving 9 bases of the junction unmatched. This CDR3 is built from 16 residues. In germline, CDR1 is SGHNT, CDR2 YYREEE (reference sequence). This CDR3 reads CASSLKQGVEGEKLFF. The CDR3 coding sequence is TGTGCCAGCAGCTTGAAACAGGGGGTAGAAGGTGAAAAACTGTTTTTT.

The chain joins TRBV7-8 to TRBJ2-7; TRBD2 might be the D (6 bases). This CDR3 has 13 residues. V was trimmed by 8 bases and J by 4 bases, leaving 15 bases between them. From germline, CDR1 is SGHVS and CDR2 FQNEAQ. CDR3 protein: CASGGLQRYEQYF. The CDR3 DNA sequence: TGTGCCAGCGGGGGACTCCAGCGGTACGAGCAGTACTTC.

The rearrangement links TRBV7-8 to TRBJ1-1; no reliable D call. V lost 3 bases, J lost 1 base, and 9 bases lay in between. Germline CDR1 reads SGHVS; CDR2 reads FQNEAQ. The length of the CDR3 is 14 residues. The CDR3 DNA follows: TGTGCCAGCAGCTTTTTTACCAGGAACACTGAAGCTTTCTTT. Protein product: CASSFFTRNTEAFF.

The chain has TRBV7-6 and TRBJ1-3; D not certain. CDR1 is SGHVS, CDR2 FNYEAQ, per germline. V dropped 2 bases and J dropped 4 bases, with 18 bases sitting between them. The CDR3 is made up of 17 amino acids. CDR3 protein: CASSLNRSPAGGNTIYF. The DNA of the CDR3 is TGTGCCAGCAGCTTAAATCGGAGTCCGGCGGGAGGAAACACCATATATTTT.

Concerning this clone itself: This specimen includes other DNA sequences encoding the same CDR3. The rearrangement joins TRBV5-6 to TRBJ2-1; 8 bases line up with TRBD2. CDR1 and CDR2 (germline): SGHDT, YYEEEE. V shed 2 bases, J shed 8 bases, and the junction held 3 bases outside the gene matches. The CDR3 extends over 13 amino acids. The CDR3 nucleotides read TGTGCCAGCAGCTTTTCGGGGGGGGATGAGCAGTTCTTC. Encoded protein: CASSFSGGDEQFF. The variable domain in full, completed from reference TRBV5-6 and TRBJ2-1, reads DAGVTQSPTHLIKTRGQQVTLRCSPKSGHDTVSWYQQALGQGPQFIFQYYEEEERQRGNFPDRFSGHQFPNYSSELNVNALLLGDSALYLCASSFSGGDEQFFGPGTRLTVL.

The chain has TRBV5-6 and TRBJ2-7; maybe TRBD1 (7 bases). The CDR3 runs to 13 residues. Germline V gene lookup returns CDR1 SGHDT and CDR2 YYEEEE. The V end lost 6 bases, the J end lost 4 bases, and 14 bases lay between the germline ends. The CDR3 nucleotides read TGTGCCAGCATTCGGAGGGGGCGGTACGAGCAGTACTTC. This gives the protein CASIRRGRYEQYF.

This clone was detected only a few times. Distinct nucleotide sequences in the sample also encode this CDR3. The V call is TRBV5-6, the J call TRBJ2-2, with no clear D. V lost 3 bases and J 4 bases, leaving 7 bases between the germline ends. This CDR3 has 13 amino acids. Germline V gene data show CDR1 as SGHDT and CDR2 as YYEEEE. The CDR3 sequence is CASSSLATGELFF. Here the CDR3 DNA reads TGTGCCAGCAGCTCGTTGGCCACCGGGGAGCTGTTTTTT.

This sequence joins TRBV12-5 and TRBJ1-2; D possibly corresponds to TRBD1 (5 bases). The V end was cut by 2 bases, the J end by 7 bases, with 11 bases between. The CDR3 length is 13 residues. Germline loops: CDR1 LGHNT, CDR2 FRNRAP. CDR3 in amino acids: CASGLTGSLGYTF. CDR3 nucleotides: TGTGCTAGTGGTTTGACAGGTTCCCTTGGCTACACCTTC.

The chain is built from TRBV28 and TRBJ1-1; D gene unclear. The CDR3 sequence is 11 residues long. Between the trimmed V and J ends, which lost 7 bases and 7 bases, there was a span of 10 bases. The germline gives CDR1 MDHEN, CDR2 SYDVKM. The chain's CDR3 is CASNLDREAFF. The CDR3 DNA follows: TGTGCCAGCAACCTAGACCGTGAAGCTTTCTTT.

V and J are TRBV5-6 and TRBJ1-2; D might be TRBD1 (5 bases). Germline V gene lookup returns CDR1 SGHDT and CDR2 YYEEEE. V was shortened by 4 bases and J by 5 bases, with 9 bases between the two germline ends. The CDR3 is 12 residues long. The CDR3 DNA reads as TGTGCCAGCAGCGGCGGGGGTTATGGCTACACCTTC. It codes for CASSGGGYGYTF.

The chain couples TRBV6-1 to TRBJ1-5, with D unclear. Germline CDR1 is MNHNS and CDR2 is SASEGT. Trimming shortened V by 7 bases and J by 1 base, and 5 bases separated the two germline ends. CDR3 length: 12 amino acids. CDR3 loop: CASKDSNQPQHF. The CDR3 DNA sequence: TGTGCCAGCAAGGACAGCAATCAGCCCCAGCATTTT.

J is TRBJ2-7 and V is TRBV5-4; 10 bases agree with TRBD1. The germline CDR1 and CDR2 sequences are SGHNT and YYREEE (reference sequence). J gave up 6 bases and V 4 bases, and 4 bases lay outside the gene matches. The CDR3 runs 13 residues. DNA of the CDR3: TGTGCCAGCAGCCCCTGGACAGGGGGCGAGCAGTACTTC. This encodes CASSPWTGGEQYF.

This clone was picked up one time. V gene TRBV19 combines with J gene TRBJ1-3; no definite D call. This CDR3 is 12 amino acids long. V dropped 8 bases and J dropped 4 bases, with 9 bases sitting between them. Germline values: CDR1 LNHDA, CDR2 SQIVND (reference sequence). The CDR3 coding sequence is TGTGCCAGTTTGACGCGCGGAAACACCATATATTTT. Its translation is CASLTRGNTIYF.

V gene TRBV6-5 combines with J gene TRBJ2-2; 7 bases agree with TRBD1. CDR1 MNHEY and CDR2 SVGAGI come from the germline V gene. V gave up 7 bases and J gave up 4 bases; unmatched junction bases: 3. The CDR3 is 13 residues long. The CDR3 region is CASTGQVTGELFF. The DNA of the CDR3 is TGTGCCAGCACCGGACAGGTCACCGGGGAGCTGTTTTTT.